This T cell receptor beta chain is drawn from a study of CD8 T cells in Susac syndrome. Study conclusions and caveats: As acknowledged by the study, its TCR sequencing and HLA analysis included a relatively small number of individuals.

Turning to this clonotype: Antigen unknown.

CD8+ and CD4+ T cells circulating in blood were sequenced for TCR beta. It was negative isolation that provided the CD8+ and CD4+ T cells, whereas TEMRA cells were enriched by FACS. Random hexamers were used to reverse transcribe 0.5 to 1 ug of RNA. TCR beta CDR3 was amplified by immunoSEQ multiplex PCR. This amplification extended across 54 Vbeta and 13 Jbeta segments. MiXCR, applied by TCRdb to the immunoSEQ multiplex PCR reads, yields one record per CDR3 protein. This table has fewer than 350,000 distinct CDR3 sequences, 89% appearing once. The sequenced material came from CD8+ T cells from PBMCs. This receptor was taken from a human donor with multiple sclerosis.

The CDR3 sequence is CSVADHRDTDTQYF. As DNA, the CDR3 is TGCAGCGTTGCCGACCACAGGGACACAGATACGCAGTATTTT. This rearrangement joins TRBV29-1 to TRBJ2-3, with D perhaps matching TRBD1 (6 bases). Germline CDR1 is SQVTM and CDR2 is ANQGSEA. The CDR3 spans 14 residues. V was shortened by 4 bases and J by 2 bases, with 13 bases between the two germline ends.